These T cell receptor beta chains were read from a single sample in a study of blood T cell repertoires in COVID-19. Data came from immunoSEQ multiplex PCR; TCRdb stores just in-frame clones and leaves some out. The table records 95,000 to 150,000 clones, around 87% of them present only once. The sequenced sample was peripheral blood. The receptors were sampled from a woman aged 70 to 79 with acute or convalescent COVID-19. Each CDR3 is given with its conserved first and last residue. A D gene is named only where the DNA matches it firmly. A row's size may be missing; if present it is once, few, many or a size class.

TRBV19	.	TRBD1	TRBJ2-5	CASSIEGAARRPETQYF	TGTGCCAGTAGTATTGAGGGGGCGGCCCGCCGACCAGAGACCCAGTACTTC
TRBV29-1	.	.	TRBJ2-5	CSVDEGVGTQYF	TGCAGCGTTGACGAGGGGGTGGGGACCCAGTACTTC
TRBV29-1	.	TRBD2	TRBJ2-5	CSVIGGAGKLETQYF	TGCAGCGTTATTGGCGGAGCGGGGAAATTAGAGACCCAGTACTTC
TRBV11-3	.	.	TRBJ1-1	CASSRGATEAFF	TGTGCCAGCAGCCGGGGGGCTACTGAAGCTTTCTTT
TRBV30	.	TRBD1	TRBJ1-2	CAWTGQGLRDCTF	TGTGCCTGGACGGGACAGGGTCTTAGAGATTGCACCTTC
TRBV6-5	.	.	TRBJ2-3	CASSRTTPNTDTQYF	TGTGCCAGCAGCCGCACTACACCGAACACAGATACGCAGTATTTT
TRBV29-1	.	.	TRBJ2-2	CSVGRAGTTGELFF	TGCAGCGTTGGGCGGGCAGGAACGACCGGGGAGCTGTTTTTT
TRBV11-2	.	TRBD1	TRBJ1-6	CASSSGQDNSPLHF	TGTGCCAGCAGCTCAGGACAGGATAATTCACCCCTCCACTTT
TRBV5-1	once	TRBD1	TRBJ1-4	CASSFQGVGNEKLFF	TGCGCCAGCAGCTTCCAGGGGGTGGGCAATGAAAAACTGTTTTTT
TRBV9	.	.	TRBJ2-3	CASSHVGGQAQLGRIRSTDTQYF	TGTGCCAGCAGCCACGTGGGAGGACAGGCCCAACTGGGCCGAATACGTAGCACAGATACGCAGTATTTT
TRBV9	.	TRBD1	TRBJ1-1	CASSQGGRTEAFF	TGTGCCAGCAGCCAGGGGGGCCGTACTGAAGCTTTCTTT
TRBV10-3	once	TRBD1	TRBJ1-4	CAISLGQGDEKLFF	TGTGCCATCAGTTTGGGACAGGGTGACGAAAAACTGTTTTTT
TRBV5-1	.	TRBD1	TRBJ1-4	CASSERQGPNEKLFF	TGCGCCAGCAGCGAGCGACAGGGCCCTAATGAAAAACTGTTTTTT
TRBV19	few	TRBD2	TRBJ2-7	CASRGRGGFDEQYF	TGTGCCAGTAGGGGCCGGGGGGGATTCGACGAGCAGTACTTC
TRBV6-1	.	.	TRBJ2-5	CASSVIGGGTQETQYF	TGTGCCAGCAGTGTCATCGGAGGAGGGACCCAAGAGACCCAGTACTTC
TRBV11-3	.	.	TRBJ2-7	CASSLVRDTGGEQYF	TGTGCCAGCAGCTTAGTACGGGACACCGGTGGAGAGCAGTACTTC
TRBV10-2	.	.	TRBJ1-2	CASSEFGIGYGYTF	TGCGCCAGCAGTGAGTTCGGGATCGGCTATGGCTACACCTTC
TRBV28	.	.	TRBJ1-1	CASMVVNTEAFF	TGTGCCAGCATGGTAGTGAACACTGAAGCTTTCTTT
TRBV30	.	TRBD1	TRBJ1-4	CACDRGEKLFF	TGTGCCTGTGACAGGGGAGAAAAACTGTTTTTT
TRBV11-2	.	TRBD1	TRBJ1-6	CASSPRQGLPLHF	TGTGCCAGCAGCCCCCGACAGGGGTTACCCCTCCACTTT
TRBV5-1	.	TRBD1	TRBJ2-1	CASRVQGATYNEQFF	TGCGCCAGCAGGGTACAGGGGGCCACCTACAATGAGCAGTTCTTC
TRBV7-6	.	.	TRBJ2-7	CASSLAASATYEQYF	TGTGCCAGCAGCTTAGCGGCCAGTGCAACCTACGAGCAGTACTTC
TRBV28	.	.	TRBJ1-1	CATTPPTGPFGAFF	TGTGCCACCACACCCCCGACAGGCCCGTTTGGAGCTTTCTTT
TRBV12-3/TRBV12-4	few	.	TRBJ2-1	CASSSLANNEQFF	TGTGCCAGCAGTTCCCTGGCCAACAATGAGCAGTTCTTC
TRBV3-1/TRBV3-2	.	.	TRBJ2-1	CASSQAGSGYNEQFF	TGTGCCAGCAGCCAGGCAGGGTCGGGCTACAATGAGCAGTTCTTC
TRBV7-3	.	.	TRBJ1-1	CASSFSGNTEAFF	TGTGCCAGCAGCTTCTCGGGGAACACTGAAGCTTTCTTT
TRBV5-1	.	TRBD2	TRBJ2-3	CASSSSGGGASDTQYF	TGCGCCAGCAGCTCGTCGGGCGGGGGGGCGTCAGATACGCAGTATTTT
TRBV20-1	.	.	TRBJ1-3	CSASSRGWVSGNTIYF	TGCAGTGCTAGTTCGCGAGGGTGGGTCTCTGGAAACACCATATATTTT
TRBV5-6	.	.	TRBJ1-3	CASSSTVLRDNGNTIYF	TGTGCCAGCAGCTCGACCGTTCTCCGGGACAATGGAAACACCATATATTTT
TRBV28	.	.	TRBJ1-6	CASSLKGLRGWALHF	TGTGCCAGCAGTTTAAAAGGGCTGCGGGGGTGGGCCCTCCACTTT
TRBV28	.	.	TRBJ1-5	CASRPPWRNQPQHF	TGTGCCAGCAGACCCCCCTGGCGCAATCAGCCCCAGCATTTT
TRBV7-9	.	TRBD1	TRBJ1-1	CASSEGQGGNEAFF	TGTGCCAGCAGCGAAGGACAGGGTGGGAATGAAGCTTTCTTT
TRBV14	.	.	TRBJ1-4	CASSPWAGNEKLFF	TGTGCCAGCAGCCCCTGGGCGGGGAATGAAAAACTGTTTTTT
TRBV28	.	TRBD1	TRBJ1-5	CASTGTDNQPQHF	TGTGCCAGCACCGGGACAGACAATCAGCCCCAGCATTTT
TRBV5-1	.	TRBD1	TRBJ1-5	CASSLGSGGNQPQHF	TGCGCCAGCAGCTTGGGATCAGGGGGTAATCAGCCCCAGCATTTT
TRBV28	.	TRBD1	TRBJ1-2	CASRGQGLNYGYTF	TGTGCCAGCAGGGGACAGGGCCTTAACTATGGCTACACCTTC
TRBV18	.	.	TRBJ1-1	CASSPDNGAWNTEAFF	TGTGCCAGCTCACCGGACAATGGGGCTTGGAACACTGAAGCTTTCTTT
TRBV24-1	few	.	TRBJ1-5	CATSDRQESNQPQHF	TGTGCCACCAGTGATCGACAGGAAAGCAATCAGCCCCAGCATTTT